The 6 T cell receptor beta chains below come from one sample, sequenced in a study of PD-L1 blockade in urothelial cancer. Measured with immunoSEQ multiplex PCR; TCRdb has only the in-frame clones, and not every one. The repertoire has under 55,000 clones, approximately 78% of them found once; the top ten carry under 15%. Specified time point: peripheral blood 6 weeks after treatment start. The specimen was PBMCs, collected around atezolizumab (anti-PD-L1) treatment. The receptors originated from a man between 60 and 75 years old with urothelial cancer.

The sample holds a few counts of this clone. This chain links TRBV4-2 with TRBJ1-2; TRBD1 is a possible D gene (5 bases). CDR1 is LGHNA and CDR2 is YNFKEQ in the germline V gene. The CDR3 is 16 amino acids. V lost 2 bases and J lost 2, with 15 bases in between. Here the CDR3 DNA reads TGTGCCAGCAGCCAATCGGGGGTGGGGCGGAACTATGGCTACACCTTC. Amino acids: CASSQSGVGRNYGYTF.

This chain joins TRBV9 and TRBJ1-2; unclear D gene. The CDR3 contains 15 residues. The germline gives CDR1 SGDLS, CDR2 YYNGEE. The ends were cut back, 4 bases at V and 1 base at J, with 14 bases in the middle. The CDR3 DNA reads as TGTGCCAGCAGCTCCCCAAGCGGGGTTAACTATGGCTACACCTTC. This codes for CASSSPSGVNYGYTF.

J is TRBJ2-1 and V is TRBV19; 11 bases are shared with TRBD1. This CDR3 region has 14 residues. V lost 5 bases and J lost 6; bases outside the gene matches: 3. CDR1 is LNHDA and CDR2 is SQIVND in the germline V gene (reference sequence). The DNA of the CDR3 is TGTGCCAGTAGTGCCGGGACAGGGGGCAATGAGCAGTTCTTC. It specifies CASSAGTGGNEQFF.

The V gene is TRBV15, the J gene TRBJ2-5; D gene unclear. Germline V CDR1 and CDR2: LNHNV, YYDKDF (reference sequence). The CDR3 sequence is 12 residues long. The V end was cut by 0 bases, the J end by 8 bases, with 7 bases between. CDR3: CATSRDSSTQYF. The CDR3 DNA reads TGTGCCACCAGCAGAGATTCGAGTACCCAGTACTTC. Full variable domain (remainder filled in from reference TRBV15 and TRBJ2-5): DAMVIQNPRYQVTQFGKPVTLSCSQTLNHNVMYWYQQKSSQAPKLLFHYYDKDFNNEADTPDNFQSRRPNTSFCFLDIRSPGLGDTAMYLCATSRDSSTQYFGPGTRLLVL.

This clone was counted many times. This chain links TRBV10-3 with TRBJ2-7, with TRBD1 matching 11 bases. Germline CDR1 ENHRY, CDR2 SYGVKD. V lost 6 bases to trimming and J lost 6 bases; unmatched junction nucleotides: 10. The CDR3 is made up of 15 amino acids. The CDR3 nucleotides read TGTGCCATCAGAGGGACAGGGGGTAACGTGGCCGAGCAGTACTTC. Translated, it gives CAIRGTGGNVAEQYF.

The chain has TRBV11-2 and TRBJ2-6; 7 bases align to TRBD1. CDR1 SGHAT and CDR2 FQNNGV come from the germline V gene. CDR3 length equals 15 residues. Trimming removed 5 bases from V and 3 bases from J; junction bases left unmatched: 4. CDR3 sequence (DNA): TGTGCCAGCAGCGGCACAGGGGTTGGGGCCAACGTCCTGACTTTC. Its protein is CASSGTGVGANVLTF.